This entry lists 19 T cell receptor beta chains sequenced from one sample in a study of regulatory T cells. For these receptors, no antigen is known. The PCR used 52 TRBV and 13 TRBJ primers. Profiling relied on immunoSEQ multiplex PCR, and the TCRdb table lists in-frame clones only, not all of them. The sample includes around 6,000 clones, roughly nine tenths of them seen just once. Whole-study results and caveats: Compared with autologous conventional CD4+ cells and control regulatory cells, CD3G-deficient regulatory T cells showed reduced diversity.

Source material: CD4+ Tregs sorted from blood. These receptors all come from a young adult with CD3G deficiency.

The rearrangement links TRBV28 to TRBJ1-2; tentative D call: TRBD1 (6 bases). Per germline, CDR1 MDHEN and CDR2 SYDVKM. The CDR3 runs 15 residues. Between the trimmed V and J ends, which lost 5 bases and 8 bases, there was a span of 21 bases. The CDR3 nucleotides read TGTGCCAGCAGTCTCGAGGGGGGGGCGCGTTCCGGCTACACCTTC. Encoded protein: CASSLEGGARSGYTF.

The chain has TRBV18 and TRBJ2-6; no reliable D call. CDR3 size: 12 residues. The germline V gene has CDR1 KGHSH and CDR2 LQKENI. The V end was cut by 5 bases, the J end by 4 bases, with 3 bases between. The CDR3 region has the DNA TGTGCCAGCTCAAGAGGGGCCAACGTCCTGACTTTC. Translating it yields CASSRGANVLTF.

The J gene is TRBJ2-2, the V gene TRBV5-1; 9 nucleotides match TRBD1. Germline V CDR1 and CDR2: SGHRS, YFSETQ. Unmatched junction bases numbered 6, after V lost 6 bases and J lost 6 bases. CDR3 length: 14 residues. The CDR3 loop is CASNRDRESGELFF. The CDR3 DNA follows: TGCGCCAGCAACAGGGACAGGGAATCCGGGGAGCTGTTTTTT.

V and J are TRBV6-6 and TRBJ1-2, with 7 bases that match TRBD1. After removal of 2 bases from V and 8 bases from J, the junction contained 8 bases not matched to a gene. The CDR3 spans 14 residues. The V gene's germline CDR1 is MNHNY and CDR2 SVGAGI (reference sequence). CDR3 DNA sequence: TGTGCCAGCAGTTACGGCGGGACAGCGGACGGCTACACCTTC. It specifies CASSYGGTADGYTF.

The rearrangement uses TRBV18 and TRBJ2-3; no clear D gene. The CDR3 consists of 13 residues. V was trimmed by 3 bases and J by 7 bases, leaving 11 bases between them. Germline CDR1 is KGHSH and CDR2 is LQKENI. CDR3 region: CASSPEARHTQYF. The CDR3 DNA is TGTGCCAGCTCACCTGAGGCCCGCCATACGCAGTATTTT.

In this sample, this clone turned up once. CDR3 in DNA: TGTGCCAGCGGGATTGACTATGGCTACACCTTC. Its protein is CASGIDYGYTF. The gene calls are TRBV6-1 and TRBJ1-2; D is unclear. Germline values: CDR1 MNHNS, CDR2 SASEGT. The CDR3 has 11 amino acids. The ends were cut back, 8 bases at V and 3 bases at J, with 7 bases in the middle.

This clone appeared once. CDR3 loop: CASSPSGGAGAFF. The CDR3 nucleotides are TGTGCCAGCAGCCCCTCCGGAGGGGCTGGAGCTTTCTTT. V gene TRBV7-9 combines with J gene TRBJ1-1; D is perhaps TRBD1 (5 bases). This CDR3 has 13 residues. From germline, CDR1 is SEHNR and CDR2 FQNEAQ (reference sequence). Trimming left V 5 bases short and J 10 bases short, with 17 bases between.

The genes are TRBV18 and TRBJ2-3; D may match TRBD1 or TRBD2 (5 bases each). The V end lost 4 bases, the J end lost 2 bases, and 10 bases lay between the germline ends. Looked up from germline, CDR1 is KGHSH and CDR2 is LQKENI. CDR3 length: 14 residues. The CDR3 region is CASSLGTNTDTQYF. DNA of the CDR3: TGTGCCAGCTCACTCGGGACCAACACAGATACGCAGTATTTT.

This sequence joins TRBV5-1 and TRBJ2-3; the match to TRBD2 covers 11 bases. The J segment lost 2 bases and the V segment lost 1 base, leaving 6 bases of the junction unmatched. The CDR3 runs 17 residues. Germline V lookup: CDR1 SGHRS, CDR2 YFSETQ. CDR3 in DNA: TGCGCCAGCAGCTTGATCCAGACTAGCGGGGCCACAGATACGCAGTATTTT. It yields the protein CASSLIQTSGATDTQYF.

The chain's CDR3 is CASALGTSGNNEQFF. CDR3 nucleotide sequence: TGTGCCAGTGCCTTGGGGACTAGCGGAAACAATGAGCAGTTCTTC. J is TRBJ2-1 and V is TRBV19; 11 bases are a match to TRBD2. The CDR3 has 15 amino acids. The germline gives CDR1 LNHDA, CDR2 SQIVND (reference sequence). V trimming: 8 bases; J trimming: 5 bases; junction bases outside the gene matches: 8.

The chain uses TRBV11-2 and TRBJ2-6, with D hard to call. This CDR3 contains 14 residues. Germline V CDR1 and CDR2: SGHAT, FQNNGV. V lost 3 bases to trimming and J lost 1 base, with 4 bases between them. Written as DNA, the CDR3 is TGTGCCAGCAGCTTTAGATCTGGGGCCAACGTCCTGACTTTC. Its translation is CASSFRSGANVLTF.

The CDR3 protein is CASSARQGVEQYF. DNA of the CDR3: TGTGCCAGCAGCGCTCGACAGGGGGTCGAGCAGTACTTC. The chain uses TRBV7-8 and TRBJ2-7, with 9 bases that match TRBD1. CDR3 length equals 13 residues. With V trimmed by 5 bases and J by 6 bases, 5 bases remained unmatched. Germline assignment: CDR1 SGHVS and CDR2 FQNEAQ.

The rearrangement links TRBV6-1 to TRBJ2-7; the D gene is possibly TRBD2 (6 bases). V was pared by 4 bases and J by 5 bases, with 15 bases between. The CDR3 has 14 residues. Germline assignment: CDR1 MNHNS and CDR2 SASEGT. The CDR3 spells CASSGRGRVDEQYF. The CDR3 DNA is TGTGCCAGCAGTGGGAGGGGTCGTGTTGACGAGCAGTACTTC.

The chain combines TRBV11-3 with TRBJ2-7; D may be TRBD2 (6 bases). The germline V gene has CDR1 SGHNT and CDR2 YENEEA. This CDR3 has 13 residues. The ends were cut back, 4 bases at V and 6 bases at J, with 13 bases in the middle. The CDR3 sequence is CASSSGGGIEQYF. CDR3 in DNA: TGTGCCAGCAGCTCAGGCGGAGGGATCGAGCAGTACTTC.

The V call is TRBV10-3, the J call TRBJ2-7; weak D call: TRBD2 (5 bases). The V gene's germline CDR1 is ENHRY and CDR2 SYGVKD. Trimming removed 11 bases from V and 0 bases from J, with 14 bases in between. The CDR3 is 13 residues long. CDR3 DNA: TGTGCCTCGAGCAGCGGTCCCTCCTACGAGCAGTACTTC. It yields the protein CASSSGPSYEQYF.

The chain joins TRBV6-5 to TRBJ2-7; D might be TRBD1 (6 bases). This CDR3 is built from 13 residues. Germline CDR1 is MNHEY and CDR2 is SVGAGI. V lost 5 bases to trimming and J lost 6 bases, with 14 bases between them. The CDR3 DNA follows: TGTGCCAGCAGTCTGGAACCAGGGGCCGAGCAGTACTTC. The encoded protein is CASSLEPGAEQYF.

V gene TRBV19 combines with J gene TRBJ2-1, with 8 bases identical to TRBD2. This CDR3 has 15 amino acids. From germline, CDR1 is LNHDA and CDR2 SQIVND (reference sequence). V was clipped by 5 bases and J by 6 bases; unmatched bases: 9. The CDR3 region has the DNA TGTGCCAGTAGTGAGGTAGGAGCGGGAGTCAATGAGCAGTTCTTC. It yields the protein CASSEVGAGVNEQFF.

The chain employs TRBV28 and TRBJ2-7; 8 bases are a match to TRBD2. Trimming took 5 bases from V and 7 from J; bases not matched to a gene: 10. Germline assignment: CDR1 MDHEN and CDR2 SYDVKM. The CDR3 length is 14 residues. CDR3 in amino acids: CASSPPGGSQEQYF. The CDR3, as DNA: TGTGCCAGCAGTCCACCGGGGGGGAGTCAAGAGCAGTACTTC.

The V gene is TRBV7-8, the J gene TRBJ2-5, with 16 positions matching TRBD2. The V gene's germline CDR1 is SGHVS and CDR2 FQNEAQ. J lost 4 bases, V lost 5 bases, and 4 bases had no gene match. The CDR3 spans 16 residues. CDR3 bases: TGTGCCAGCAGCCAGGGACTAGCGGGAGGGGGAGAGACCCAGTACTTC. The encoded protein is CASSQGLAGGGETQYF.